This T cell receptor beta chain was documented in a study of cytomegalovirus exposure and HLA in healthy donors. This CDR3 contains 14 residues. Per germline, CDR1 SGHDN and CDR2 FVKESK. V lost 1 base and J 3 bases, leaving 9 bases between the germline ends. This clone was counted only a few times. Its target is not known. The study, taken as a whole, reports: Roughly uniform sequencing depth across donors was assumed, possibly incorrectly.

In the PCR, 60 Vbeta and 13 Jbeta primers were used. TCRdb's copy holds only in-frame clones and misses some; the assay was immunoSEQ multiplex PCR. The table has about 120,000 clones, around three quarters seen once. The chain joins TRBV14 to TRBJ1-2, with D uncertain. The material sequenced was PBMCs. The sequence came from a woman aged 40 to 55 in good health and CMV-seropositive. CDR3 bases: TGTGCCAGCAGCCAAGGAGGGCAGGACTATGGCTACACCTTC. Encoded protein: CASSQGGQDYGYTF.